A selection of T cell receptor beta chains follows, all from one sample in a study of early T cells in non-severe SARS-CoV-2 infection. TCRdb reprocessed the 5' RACE reads with MiXCR, giving one entry per CDR3 protein. The sample shows more than 25,000 distinct CDR3 sequences, roughly 4.7% of them seen only once. Sequenced input: whole blood. Receptor source: an adult who was a healthcare worker with PCR-confirmed SARS-CoV-2 infection or an uninfected control (not recorded which). Both conserved end residues are part of each CDR3. The D gene is left open where the match is weak. Part of the rows lack a size; the others show once, few, many or a class for expanded clones.

size: many
V: TRBV2
J: TRBJ2-7
D: -
CDR3: CASSEIVVRNYEQYF
DNA: TGTGCCAGCAGTGAAATTGTGGTCAGGAACTACGAGCAGTACTTC

size: -
V: TRBV27
J: TRBJ1-2
D: TRBD1
CDR3: CASRYLGQGANYGYTF
DNA: TGTGCCAGCAGATACTTGGGACAGGGGGCAAACTATGGCTACACCTTC

size: many
V: TRBV12-2
J: TRBJ2-1
D: -
CDR3: CASRPPGGPYNEQFF
DNA: TGTGCAAGTCGCCCCCCGGGGGGTCCCTACAATGAGCAGTTCTTC

size: many
V: TRBV6-6
J: TRBJ1-5
D: -
CDR3: CASSPSHQPQHF
DNA: TGTGCCAGCAGCCCCTCCCATCAGCCCCAGCATTTT

size: many
V: TRBV12-3/TRBV12-4
J: TRBJ2-1
D: TRBD2
CDR3: CASSHGERGYNEQFF
DNA: TGTGCCAGCAGCCATGGAGAGCGGGGGTACAATGAGCAGTTCTTC

size: few
V: TRBV11-2
J: TRBJ2-5
D: -
CDR3: CASIHAGETQYF
DNA: TGTGCCAGCATCCACGCGGGAGAGACCCAGTACTTC

size: few
V: TRBV6-1
J: TRBJ2-2
D: TRBD2
CDR3: CATSEPSGRGSGELFF
DNA: TGTGCCACCTCCGAGCCTAGCGGGAGAGGGTCCGGGGAGCTGTTTTTT

size: many
V: TRBV20-1
J: TRBJ1-1
D: -
CDR3: CSAPFTDTEAFF
DNA: TGCAGTGCCCCCTTTACCGACACTGAAGCTTTCTTT

size: few
V: TRBV2
J: TRBJ1-1
D: TRBD1
CDR3: CASFYQGAFGAFF
DNA: TGTGCCAGCTTTTATCAGGGGGCATTTGGAGCTTTCTTT

size: many
V: TRBV6-2/TRBV6-3
J: TRBJ2-1
D: -
CDR3: CASSYLTGRSYNEQFF
DNA: TGTGCCAGCAGTTATCTAACGGGAAGATCCTACAATGAGCAGTTCTTC